The rows below give T cell receptor beta chains drawn from one sample of a study of Tregs in tolerant kidney transplant recipients. Sequencing used immunoSEQ multiplex PCR; TCRdb keeps in-frame clones, though not all of them. The sample has around 50,000 clones; roughly nine tenths are singletons. Here the sequenced sample was CD8+ T cells from blood (PBMCs), taken 24 months after the transplant. The receptor set was obtained from a human patient who received a combined kidney and bone marrow transplant. Some of the T cells may derive from the graft donor. Both conserved end residues are part of each CDR3. A D gene is named only where the DNA matches it firmly. Some rows have no size entry. The others give once, few or many, or a class for an expanded clone.

length: 15
D: TRBD1
size: NA
V: TRBV9
J: TRBJ1-1
CDR3: CASSVEAHRGTEAFF
DNA: TGTGCCAGCAGCGTAGAGGCTCACAGGGGGACTGAAGCTTTCTTT

length: 12
D: NA
size: NA
V: TRBV11-2
J: TRBJ2-7
CDR3: CASSLDTYEQYF
DNA: TGTGCCAGCAGCTTAGACACCTACGAGCAGTACTTC

length: 16
D: TRBD2
size: once
V: TRBV6-6
J: TRBJ2-3
CDR3: CASSYYLAGAEDTQYF
DNA: TGTGCCAGCAGTTACTACCTAGCGGGGGCCGAGGATACGCAGTATTTT

length: 15
D: TRBD1
size: NA
V: TRBV5-4
J: TRBJ2-7
CDR3: CASSSRQGGPYEQYF
DNA: TGTGCCAGCAGCTCCAGACAGGGCGGCCCCTACGAGCAGTACTTC

length: 15
D: NA
size: once
V: TRBV5-6
J: TRBJ1-5
CDR3: CASSLGDTLNQPQHF
DNA: TGTGCCAGCAGCTTGGGGGACACGCTTAATCAGCCCCAGCATTTT

length: 18
D: TRBD2
size: NA
V: TRBV28
J: TRBJ2-3
CDR3: CASSLAPTTSGGVDTQYF
DNA: TGTGCCAGCAGTTTGGCCCCTACTACTAGCGGGGGGGTAGATACGCAGTATTTT

length: 13
D: TRBD1
size: NA
V: TRBV27
J: TRBJ2-7
CDR3: CASSLTGAYEQYF
DNA: TGTGCCAGCAGTTTGACAGGGGCCTACGAGCAGTACTTC

length: 15
D: TRBD2
size: once
V: TRBV7-2
J: TRBJ2-3
CDR3: CASSASGGSTDTQYF
DNA: TGTGCCAGCAGCGCCAGCGGGGGGAGCACAGATACGCAGTATTTT

length: 15
D: TRBD1
size: NA
V: TRBV18
J: TRBJ1-1
CDR3: CASSPRGTGRTEAFF
DNA: TGTGCCAGCTCACCACGAGGGACAGGGCGAACTGAAGCTTTCTTT

length: 15
D: NA
size: NA
V: TRBV5-1
J: TRBJ1-6
CDR3: CASSWGPGDNSPLHF
DNA: TGCGCCAGCAGCTGGGGCCCAGGGGATAATTCACCCCTCCACTTT

length: 14
D: NA
size: NA
V: TRBV30
J: TRBJ2-7
CDR3: CAWSVAGATYEQYF
DNA: TGTGCCTGGAGTGTGGCTGGGGCCACCTACGAGCAGTACTTC

length: 12
D: NA
size: NA
V: TRBV11-3
J: TRBJ1-1
CDR3: CASSFLNTEAFF
DNA: TGTGCCAGCAGCTTTCTAAACACTGAAGCTTTCTTT

length: 15
D: TRBD1
size: NA
V: TRBV19
J: TRBJ1-6
CDR3: CASSNWGQGGSPLHF
DNA: TGTGCCAGTAGTAATTGGGGACAGGGCGGTTCACCCCTCCACTTT

length: 14
D: TRBD1
size: NA
V: TRBV7-3
J: TRBJ2-5
CDR3: CASSLTGDQETQYF
DNA: TGTGCCAGCAGCCTCACAGGGGACCAAGAGACCCAGTACTTC

length: 15
D: TRBD1
size: once
V: TRBV28
J: TRBJ2-7
CDR3: CASSLGTGGPYEQYF
DNA: TGTGCCAGCAGTTTAGGAACAGGGGGACCCTACGAGCAGTACTTC

length: 16
D: NA
size: NA
V: TRBV19
J: TRBJ2-3
CDR3: CASSPRISGSTDTQYF
DNA: TGTGCCAGTAGTCCCCGGATCAGCGGAAGCACAGATACGCAGTATTTT

length: 13
D: NA
size: NA
V: TRBV19
J: TRBJ2-7
CDR3: CASTGRDSYEQYF
DNA: TGTGCCAGTACGGGCAGGGACTCCTACGAGCAGTACTTC

length: 14
D: TRBD1
size: NA
V: TRBV11-2
J: TRBJ1-2
CDR3: CASSLRGPGYGYTF
DNA: TGTGCCAGCAGCTTGAGGGGGCCCGGCTATGGCTACACCTTC

length: 15
D: NA
size: few
V: TRBV7-9
J: TRBJ2-7
CDR3: CASSFIKGMAYEQYF
DNA: TGTGCCAGCAGCTTTATTAAGGGGATGGCCTACGAGCAGTACTTC

length: 12
D: NA
size: NA
V: TRBV7-9
J: TRBJ2-7
CDR3: CASSSPGLPQHF
DNA: TGTGCCAGCAGCTCCCCCGGGTTACCGCAGCACTTC

length: 16
D: NA
size: NA
V: TRBV27
J: TRBJ2-1
CDR3: CASSLAGPYSYNEQFF
DNA: TGTGCCAGCAGTTTGGCGGGACCCTACTCCTACAATGAGCAGTTCTTC

length: 15
D: TRBD2
size: NA
V: TRBV7-2
J: TRBJ2-7
CDR3: CASSAELAAPYEQYF
DNA: TGTGCCAGCAGCGCGGAACTAGCGGCCCCCTACGAGCAGTACTTC

length: 17
D: TRBD2
size: NA
V: TRBV5-6
J: TRBJ2-3
CDR3: CASSPGLAGHSTDTQYF
DNA: TGTGCCAGCAGCCCAGGACTAGCGGGGCATAGCACAGATACGCAGTATTTT

length: 15
D: NA
size: NA
V: TRBV10-3
J: TRBJ2-6
CDR3: CAIRTFEGGANVLTF
DNA: TGTGCCATCAGGACATTTGAGGGTGGGGCCAACGTCCTGACTTTC